The sequence of this TCR beta chain was determined in a study of blood T cell repertoires in COVID-19. As originally analysed: Amplified reference gene primers provided the basis for estimating nucleated cell counts. Here immunoSEQ multiplex PCR was the method, and the copy in TCRdb shows in-frame clones only, minus some. Clone size and the V and J calls come from that table; the DNA yielded D and trimming. The data hold 310,000 or so clones, with approximately 89% observed a single time. The V gene lost 5 bases and the J gene lost 0 bases, with 12 bases spanning the gap. The CDR3 is 15 amino acids. Germline CDR1 reads SGHRS; CDR2 reads YFSETQ.

This chain uses TRBV5-1 with TRBJ1-3, with D possibly TRBD1 on 5 matching bases. The receptor was derived from a woman younger than 45 with COVID-19, enrolled during active disease. The sequenced sample was peripheral blood. The CDR3 protein is CASSPVDSSGNTIYF. CDR3 bases: TGCGCCAGCAGTCCGGTTGACAGCTCTGGAAACACCATATATTTT. Using reference TRBV5-1 and TRBJ1-3 for the parts outside the CDR3, the full variable domain is KAGVTQTPRYLIKTRGQQVTLSCSPISGHRSVSWYQQTPGQGLQFLFEYFSETQRNKGNFPGRFSGRQFSNSRSEMNVSTLELGDSALYLCASSPVDSSGNTIYFGEGSWLTVV.